These 12 T cell receptor beta chains originate from one sample sequenced in a study of T-cell memory formation after mild COVID-19. TCRdb re-derived calls from the 5' RACE reads in MiXCR, one entry per CDR3 protein. In the table there are more than 400,000 distinct CDR3 sequences, around a sixth of which are singletons. What was sequenced was PBMCs or a T cell subset sorted from them (not recorded which). These receptor sequences come from an adult woman who had mild COVID-19 (a few samples of this study predate the infection). Cell type and time point are not known.

V usage is TRBV12-3 or TRBV12-4 and J usage is TRBJ1-2; no definite D call. V lost 2 bases to trimming and J lost 5 bases, with 9 bases between them. The CDR3 covers 13 residues. CDR3 protein: CASSLRHHYGYTF. DNA of the CDR3: TGTGCCAGCAGTTTACGACACCATTATGGCTACACCTTC.

This clonotype turned up a few times. V usage is TRBV20-1 and J usage is TRBJ2-3; possibly TRBD1 or TRBD2 for D (5 bases each). V gave up 6 bases and J gave up 6 bases, with 19 bases separating them. This CDR3 region has 14 residues. The germline gives CDR1 DFQATT, CDR2 SNEGSKA (reference sequence). CDR3 nucleotide sequence: TGCAGTGCCCGGGGACCCCCGACCACCGATACGCAGTATTTT. The encoded protein is CSARGPPTTDTQYF.

This clonotype was detected a few times. It may be a read error: a sequence one base away is much more abundant. The chain has TRBV7-9 and TRBJ2-1; D gene ambiguous. The CDR3 spans 12 residues. Germline CDR1 reads SEHNR; CDR2 reads FQNEAQ (reference sequence). This chain's CDR3 is CASSLGSNEQLF. The CDR3 nucleotides are TGTGCCAGCAGCTTAGGTAGCAATGAGCAGTTATTC.

This clonotype showed up many times. The chain combines TRBV7-9 with TRBJ1-5; weak D call: TRBD1 (6 bases). This CDR3 spans 15 amino acids. Trimming stripped 5 bases from V and 6 bases from J, with 17 bases between. CDR1 SEHNR and CDR2 FQNEAQ come from the germline V gene (reference sequence). The CDR3 protein is CASSPGHTMGQPQHF. CDR3 DNA sequence: TGTGCCAGCAGCCCGGGACATACTATGGGTCAGCCCCAGCATTTT.

The chain combines TRBV6-5 with TRBJ1-5, with a tentative D call TRBD1 (5 bases). Germline CDR1 MNHEY, CDR2 SVGAGI. The CDR3 covers 18 residues. V shed 4 bases and J shed 1 base, with 20 bases lying between them. This chain's CDR3 is CASSLQRDAGASNQPQHF. The CDR3 nucleotides are TGTGCCAGCAGTTTGCAACGGGACGCCGGAGCGAGCAATCAGCCCCAGCATTTT.

The chain combines TRBV5-1 with TRBJ2-2; D unclear. V was shortened by 1 base and J by 1 base, with 8 bases between the two germline ends. The CDR3 runs to 15 residues. Germline loops: CDR1 SGHRS, CDR2 YFSETQ. CDR3 loop: CASSLIAGNTGELFF. CDR3 bases: TGCGCCAGCAGCTTGATCGCAGGGAACACCGGGGAGCTGTTTTTT.

The V and J genes are TRBV5-1 and TRBJ1-5, with TRBD1 matching over 9 bases. Germline CDR1 SGHRS, CDR2 YFSETQ. Trimming cost V 2 bases and J 4 bases; bases outside gene matches: 4. This CDR3 has 15 amino acids. The CDR3 region has the DNA TGCGCCAGCAGCTTCGGGGACAGGGCGAATCAGCCCCAGCATTTT. Amino acid sequence: CASSFGDRANQPQHF.

This clonotype was detected only a few times. The V gene is TRBV27, the J gene TRBJ2-7; 10 bases match TRBD2. Trimming took 9 bases from V and 2 from J; bases not matched to a gene: 7. Germline assignment: CDR1 MNHEY and CDR2 SMNVEV (reference sequence). This CDR3 has 14 residues. CDR3 in amino acids: CASVTSGYPYEQYF. The CDR3 DNA reads as TGTGCCAGTGTGACTAGCGGGTATCCCTACGAGCAGTACTTC.

The chain joins TRBV29-1 to TRBJ2-7, with no clear D. Germline CDR1 SQVTM, CDR2 ANQGSEA. Trimming stripped 6 bases from V and 6 bases from J, with 21 bases between. The CDR3 is 14 residues long. The CDR3 bases are TGCAGCGTAGTTAAGGTAGGCCCGCGTGGCGAGCAGTACTTC. The encoded protein is CSVVKVGPRGEQYF.

This chain joins TRBV12-3 or TRBV12-4 and TRBJ1-2; 7 bases fit TRBD1. The V segment lost 9 bases and the J segment 0 bases; nucleotides outside the gene matches: 7. The CDR3 totals 14 residues. CDR3 sequence: CASSRTGSNYGYTF. DNA of the CDR3: TGTGCCAGTAGCCGGACAGGATCTAACTATGGCTACACCTTC.

The V gene is TRBV5-1, the J gene TRBJ2-1; D possibly matches TRBD1 or TRBD2 (5 bases each). CDR3 length equals 15 residues. Trimming removed 0 bases from V and 4 bases from J, with 11 bases in between. The V gene's germline CDR1 is SGHRS and CDR2 YFSETQ. This chain's CDR3 is CASSLEGPAYNEQFF. As DNA, the CDR3 is TGCGCCAGCAGCTTGGAGGGACCCGCATACAATGAGCAGTTCTTC.

This sequence joins TRBV25-1 and TRBJ1-1; D might be TRBD1 (5 bases). The CDR3 loop spans 14 amino acids. With 6 bases removed from V and 2 bases from J, the gap between germline ends came to 13 bases. Germline V CDR1 and CDR2: MGHDK, SYGVNS. The CDR3 DNA reads TGTGCCAGCAGCAGGGACCACTTAAACACTGAAGCTTTCTTT. Encoded protein: CASSRDHLNTEAFF.